The entry below describes one T cell receptor beta chain. Its antigen is unidentified. V was pared by 0 bases and J by 6 bases, with 17 bases between. The germline V gene encodes CDR1 LNHNV and CDR2 YYDKDF (reference sequence). The CDR3 totals 16 residues. This sample was taken from a study of PD-1 blockade in mismatch repair-deficient tumors. Whole-study context: Patients had eleven to twelve mismatch repair-deficient cancer types, all previously treated and progressing. Regarding the study as a whole: Tumor-resident clones, often absent from pretreatment blood, expanded after pembrolizumab and then contracted.

TCRs were sequenced from three patients responding to pembrolizumab. The method was immunoSEQ multiplex PCR; TCRdb's version includes in-frame clones alone and lacks a portion of them. The sample lists tens of thousands of clones, about 85% seen once, with about 8.3% in the top ten. The starting material was peripheral blood, obtained roughly 20 weeks after starting pembrolizumab. This chain links TRBV15 with TRBJ1-2, with unresolved D. The receptor was derived from an adult with mismatch repair-deficient cancer. In DNA form, the CDR3 reads TGTGCCACCAGCAGAGATGTTGGTTCGCTCAGTAATGGCTACACCTTC. The encoded protein is CATSRDVGSLSNGYTF.